This TCR beta chain is from a study of T cells after yellow fever vaccination. TCRdb redid the calling of the 5' RACE reads with MiXCR, one entry per CDR3 protein. The sample lists over 65,000 distinct CDR3 sequences; less than 15% were seen once. The length of the CDR3 is 13 residues. Between the trimmed V and J ends, which lost 5 bases and 8 bases, there was a span of 13 bases. Germline V gene sequence: CDR1 SEHNR, CDR2 FQNEAQ (reference sequence). Findings and limits, study-wide: A minor fraction of clonotypes spanned both CD4 and CD8 compartments.

This sample comprised CD8+ T cells not binding an NS4B(214-222) dextramer, sorted from PBMCs, obtained roughly 23 days after the first yellow fever vaccination. The clonotype was recovered from a young man who received the YFV17D yellow fever vaccine. The V gene is TRBV7-9, the J gene TRBJ2-1, with D unresolved. CDR3 bases: TGTGCCAGCAGCCACGGTGGGAACCATGAGCAGTTCTTC. The encoded protein is CASSHGGNHEQFF.